The 26 T cell receptor beta chains below all came from one sample that was sequenced in a study of identical twins. TCRdb re-derived calls from the 5' RACE reads in MiXCR, one entry per CDR3 protein. This table holds about 520,000 distinct CDR3 sequences, roughly a fifth found once. The sample was also reused in another study, on T cells expressing NK-cell markers.

Material: CD4+ T cells sorted from blood. The receptors were sampled from a woman in her late teens or twenties in good health.

The rearrangement joins TRBV20-1 to TRBJ1-5; possibly TRBD1 for D (6 bases). This CDR3 contains 13 residues. CDR1 and CDR2 from the germline V gene are DFQATT and SNEGSKA (reference sequence). The germline V and J ends were trimmed by 3 bases and 3 bases, with 9 bases remaining between them. CDR3 residues: CSARTGPNQPQHF. DNA of the CDR3: TGCAGTGCTAGGACAGGCCCCAATCAGCCCCAGCATTTT.

V and J are TRBV2 and TRBJ1-1; 9 positions match TRBD1. The J segment lost 5 bases and the V segment lost 8 bases, leaving 18 bases of the junction unmatched. Germline loops: CDR1 SNHLY, CDR2 FYNNEI. This CDR3 has 17 amino acids. The CDR3 here is CASSPTPPGQGLTEAFF. Written as DNA, the CDR3 is TGTGCCAGCTCACCTACACCTCCAGGACAGGGGTTAACTGAAGCTTTCTTT. Full variable domain (remainder filled in from reference TRBV2 and TRBJ1-1): EPEVTQTPSHQVTQMGQEVILRCVPISNHLYFYWYRQILGQKVEFLVSFYNNEISEKSEIFDDQFSVERPDGSNFTLKIRSTKLEDSAMYFCASSPTPPGQGLTEAFFGQGTRLTVV.

This sequence joins TRBV24-1 and TRBJ1-5; D gene ambiguous. The CDR3 has 16 residues. CDR1 KGHDR and CDR2 SFDVKD come from the germline V gene. Trimming removed 4 bases at V and 2 bases at J, with 14 bases between. In nucleotides, the CDR3 is TGTGCCACCAGTGACTCGACTGGGTCGGGCAATCAGCCCCAGCATTTT. Its translation is CATSDSTGSGNQPQHF.

The chain uses TRBV6-2 or TRBV6-3 and TRBJ1-2; D perhaps matches TRBD1 (5 bases). CDR3 length: 15 amino acids. V was clipped by 5 bases and J by 0 bases, with 13 bases between them. Germline CDR1 is MNHEY and CDR2 is SVGEGT. The CDR3 spells CASSPFRQPNYGYTF. For the CDR3, the DNA is TGTGCCAGCAGTCCTTTCCGACAGCCTAACTATGGCTACACCTTC.

Concerning this clonotype: Since a much larger clone is just one base distant, this may be a read error. V usage is TRBV10-2 and J usage is TRBJ2-1, with D unclear. The CDR3 covers 13 residues. CDR1 WSHSY and CDR2 SAAADI come from the germline V gene. CDR3 amino acids: CASSDPGDNEQLF. CDR3 DNA: TGCGCCAGCAGTGACCCCGGCGACAATGAGCAGCTCTTC.

This clonotype occurred a few times. The chain employs TRBV18 and TRBJ2-1; no clear D. Germline V CDR1 and CDR2: KGHSH, LQKENI. This CDR3 is built from 12 residues. Trimming removed 3 bases at V and 5 bases at J, with 5 bases between. This CDR3 reads CASSPIDNEQFF. The CDR3 DNA reads as TGTGCCAGCTCACCGATAGACAATGAGCAGTTCTTC.

The J gene is TRBJ1-2, the V gene TRBV19; D unclear. This CDR3 spans 13 amino acids. Germline V gene lookup returns CDR1 LNHDA and CDR2 SQIVND (reference sequence). V was cut by 9 bases and J by 4 bases, with 15 bases left in between. Here the CDR3 DNA reads TGTGCCAGCAGAATCGACACCCTCTATGGCTACACCTTC. The encoded protein is CASRIDTLYGYTF.

This clonotype appeared a few times. The chain recombines TRBV6-5 with TRBJ2-2, with D hard to call. There are 14 residues in the CDR3. Germline-derived CDR1 and CDR2 are MNHEY and SVGAGI. The ends were cut back, 2 bases at V and 0 bases at J, with 4 bases in the middle. This chain's CDR3 is CASSYRPNTGELFF. For the CDR3, the DNA is TGTGCCAGCAGTTACCGTCCGAACACCGGGGAGCTGTTTTTT.

V usage is TRBV20-1 and J usage is TRBJ2-5, with no clear D. Germline V lookup: CDR1 DFQATT, CDR2 SNEGSKA (reference sequence). Trimming left V 0 bases short and J 2 bases short, with 10 bases between. The CDR3 sequence is 14 residues long. CDR3 bases: TGCAGTGCTAGAGACTCAGCCATGCAAGAGACCCAGTACTTC. It encodes CSARDSAMQETQYF.

This clonotype was observed a handful of times. The chain links TRBV2 to TRBJ2-7, with 9 bases fitting TRBD2. Germline CDR1 SNHLY, CDR2 FYNNEI. The CDR3 is 14 residues long. V shed 1 base, J shed 2 bases, and the junction held 0 bases outside the gene matches. The CDR3 reads CASSEERGAYEQYF. The CDR3 DNA follows: TGTGCCAGCAGTGAAGAGCGGGGGGCCTACGAGCAGTACTTC.

This chain joins TRBV6-2 or TRBV6-3 and TRBJ2-4; D not resolved. Trimming left V 6 bases short and J 7 bases short, with 7 bases between. The CDR3 contains 11 residues. CDR1 is MNHEY, CDR2 SVGEGT, per germline. The CDR3 DNA follows: TGTGCCAGCAGCCATTCGAACATTCAGTACTTC. Translating it yields CASSHSNIQYF.

The V and J genes are TRBV10-3 and TRBJ2-1; 13 bases are shared with TRBD2. Germline V lookup: CDR1 ENHRY, CDR2 SYGVKD. Trimming at V came to 10 bases and at J to 0 bases, leaving 3 bases not matched to a gene. The CDR3 is made up of 15 amino acids. CDR3 sequence reads: CATTSGGDSYNEQFF. The DNA of the CDR3 is TGTGCCACCACTAGCGGGGGGGACTCCTACAATGAGCAGTTCTTC.

V usage is TRBV7-2 and J usage is TRBJ2-1; TRBD1 agrees at 7 bases. The V gene end was trimmed by 0 bases and the J gene end by 8 bases; junction bases not matched to a gene: 4. Germline CDR1 and CDR2: SGHTA and FQGNSA. The CDR3 spans 14 residues. CDR3 nucleotides: TGTGCCAGCAGCTTAGCGAGGGGGCTCTATGAGCAGTTCTTC. This sequence encodes CASSLARGLYEQFF.

This clonotype was picked up a small number of times. The J gene is TRBJ2-2, the V gene TRBV12-3 or TRBV12-4; 13 nucleotides align to TRBD2. The CDR3 spans 15 residues. V lost 7 bases, J lost 3 bases, and 2 bases stayed unmatched. Written as DNA, the CDR3 is TGTGCCAGCACACTAGCGGGAGGGCACACCGGGGAGCTGTTTTTT. Its protein is CASTLAGGHTGELFF.

The chain is built from TRBV20-1 and TRBJ2-3; 13 nucleotides match TRBD2. CDR3 length equals 17 residues. Unmatched junction bases numbered 14, after V lost 6 bases and J lost 5 bases. Germline CDR1 is DFQATT and CDR2 is SNEGSKA (reference sequence). CDR3 bases: TGCAGTGCCCCGAACGTGGGACTAGCGGGGTCGGTAGATACGCAGTATTTT. Its protein product is CSAPNVGLAGSVDTQYF.

This clonotype appeared a few times. The chain has TRBV7-8 and TRBJ1-1; TRBD1 matches 7 bases. From germline, CDR1 is SGHVS and CDR2 FQNEAQ. This CDR3 contains 17 residues. V shed 2 bases and J 0 bases; nucleotides not matched to a gene: 9. CDR3 in amino acids: CASSLSNRGQVNTEAFF. DNA for the CDR3: TGTGCCAGCAGCTTATCGAACCGCGGACAGGTGAACACTGAAGCTTTCTTT.

The V and J genes are TRBV7-2 and TRBJ1-1; 8 bases agree with TRBD1. V trimming: 6 bases; J trimming: 5 bases; junction bases outside the gene matches: 2. Germline lookup yields CDR1 SGHTA and CDR2 FQGNSA. The CDR3 runs 12 residues. The CDR3 sequence is CASSGQGTEAFF. The CDR3 nucleotides read TGTGCCAGCAGTGGACAGGGTACTGAAGCTTTCTTT.

This chain links TRBV7-2 with TRBJ2-1; no firm D call. CDR1 is SGHTA, CDR2 FQGNSA, per germline. V lost 7 bases and J lost 4, with 14 bases in between. There are 14 residues in the CDR3. The CDR3 DNA reads as TGTGCCAGCACCCAAGGGTTGGTGTACAATGAGCAGTTCTTC. This sequence encodes CASTQGLVYNEQFF.

This clonotype was detected only a few times. The chain uses TRBV20-1 and TRBJ1-2; unclear D gene. Per germline, CDR1 DFQATT and CDR2 SNEGSKA (reference sequence). This CDR3 region has 13 residues. Between the trimmed V and J ends, which lost 0 bases and 5 bases, there was a span of 10 bases. CDR3 bases: TGCAGTGCTAGAGATCGAGCAGAGTATGGCTACACCTTC. It translates to CSARDRAEYGYTF.

The genes are TRBV7-2 and TRBJ1-5, with no clear D. This CDR3 spans 14 amino acids. The V and J ends lost 0 bases and 3 bases respectively, with 6 bases between them. Looked up from germline, CDR1 is SGHTA and CDR2 is FQGNSA. CDR3 amino acids: CASSLARDNQPQHF. For the CDR3, the DNA is TGTGCCAGCAGCTTAGCTAGGGACAATCAGCCCCAGCATTTT.

This chain connects TRBV15 to TRBJ2-7; D gene uncertain. The V gene lost 4 bases and the J gene lost 4 bases, with 8 bases spanning the gap. There are 12 residues in the CDR3. From germline, CDR1 is LNHNV and CDR2 YYDKDF (reference sequence). The CDR3 here is CATSISGYEQYF. The CDR3 nucleotides read TGTGCCACCAGCATATCAGGTTACGAGCAGTACTTC.

This clonotype has at least ten counts. The rearrangement uses TRBV12-3 or TRBV12-4 and TRBJ1-2; D unresolved. CDR3 length equals 14 residues. V lost 7 bases, J lost 2 bases, and 14 bases lay in between. The CDR3 sequence: CASTPSILNYGYTF. The CDR3 nucleotides are TGTGCCAGCACCCCTAGCATACTGAACTATGGCTACACCTTC.

This chain joins TRBV18 and TRBJ2-7; perhaps TRBD1 as D (6 bases). The CDR3 contains 15 residues. The V and J ends lost 2 bases and 1 base respectively, with 12 bases between them. The germline V gene has CDR1 KGHSH and CDR2 LQKENI. For the CDR3, the DNA is TGTGCCAGCTCACCATCACAGGGAGTATCCTACGAGCAGTACTTC. Translation gives CASSPSQGVSYEQYF.

The rearrangement links TRBV11-2 to TRBJ2-1; tentatively, D is TRBD2 (7 bases). Trimming left V 2 bases short and J 12 bases short, with 20 bases between. The V gene's germline CDR1 is SGHAT and CDR2 FQNNGV. The CDR3 has 15 residues. For the CDR3, the DNA is TGTGCCAGCAGCTTAACAGGGATTCGGGGGGTTGCGCAGTTCTTC. Translation gives CASSLTGIRGVAQFF.

This clonotype has only a few counts. The J gene is TRBJ2-3, the V gene TRBV9; D could derive from TRBD1 or TRBD2 (5 bases each). Trimming took off 2 bases at V and 2 bases at J, with 15 bases between the two ends. CDR3 length equals 16 residues. The germline V gene encodes CDR1 SGDLS and CDR2 YYNGEE. CDR3 sequence: CASSVRPGRFTDTQYF. CDR3 nucleotides: TGTGCCAGCAGCGTGAGACCGGGACGATTCACAGATACGCAGTATTTT.

This clonotype has more than one count but fewer than ten. The genes are TRBV6-2 or TRBV6-3 and TRBJ2-7; maybe TRBD2 (5 bases). With 0 bases removed from V and 3 bases from J, the gap between germline ends came to 15 bases. This CDR3 has 16 amino acids. Looked up from germline, CDR1 is MNHEY and CDR2 is SVGEGT. CDR3 region: CASSYSRLAEVYEQYF. DNA for the CDR3: TGTGCCAGCAGTTACTCGAGGCTAGCAGAAGTCTACGAGCAGTACTTC.